The present T cell receptor beta chain was sequenced within a study of cytomegalovirus exposure and HLA in healthy donors (dated by TCRdb to 2015 to 2018). General notes on the study: The 700 or so repertoires of the first cohort and the roughly 120 validation repertoires were produced on the same platform, according to a later analysis. High-throughput TCR immunosequencing, statistical association of individual TCRs with disease status, and machine learning were combined to predict cytomegalovirus infection status. In addition to the first cohort of around 670 subjects, a separate validation cohort of approximately 120 different subjects was used. The study aimed to test whether cataloging public T cell receptors could reveal signatures of past pathogen exposure.

Regarding this clone: The antigen it binds to is not known. No per-base quality is available; no much larger clone lies one base away.

Libraries were made using the immunoSEQ multiplex PCR assay. In the authors' own workflow: A statistical classification framework was built for diagnosing cytomegalovirus status from the catalog of TCR beta chain sequences. TCRdb took this table from immuneACCESS and kept in-frame rearrangements with V and J called. Such tables lack part of the clones; where checked against another copy, unresolved V genes explain under half of the gap, and the rest is unexplained. V and J calls plus clone size are reproduced from that table; the DNA served to infer D and trimming. The sample contains about 160,000 clones, about 90% of them found a single time. In total, the top ten clones hold 4% to 5% of the sample. On the study overall, not on this receptor specifically: The study gave a list of more than 150 TCR beta chains associated with cytomegalovirus. The validation cohort had no HLA typing available for a later analysis, so co-occurrence within that cohort was assessed over all 110 or so repertoires. The classifier was reported to diagnose cytomegalovirus status with high specificity and sensitivity in both the original cohort and the validation cohort. The authors suggested that the approach could potentially be extended to other disease states and immunological phenotypes. A later analysis found that TCRs clustered in the first cohort also tended to co-occur in the 120 or so validation repertoires, with approximately 93% of cluster scores above 0. While some public TCRs were present in many individuals, most TCR sequences turned up only very rarely across donors. In vitro tests confirmed that a few of the cytomegalovirus-associated TCR beta chains recognize cytomegalovirus antigens.

Donors formed part of the validation cohort, which comprised about 130 subjects and was distinct from the first cohort of fewer than 750 subjects. The CDR3 runs 14 residues from the cysteine to the phenylalanine. Of all the DNA, just the CDR3 is kept, 42 bases in frame from base 1. At the junction V is shortened by 2 bases and J by 10 bases, with 17 bases in between. CDR1 and CDR2 are drawn from the germline V gene: KGHSH, LQKENI. The rearranged segments are TRBV18 and TRBJ1-1; no D segment can be confidently identified. This receptor was taken from a man between 18 and 35 years old in good health and CMV-seropositive. Sequencing was performed on PBMCs. The CDR3 amino acid sequence is: CASSPEEGALGAFF. The sequence in DNA is TGTGCCAGCTCACCAGAGGAGGGTGCCCTAGGAGCTTTCTTT.